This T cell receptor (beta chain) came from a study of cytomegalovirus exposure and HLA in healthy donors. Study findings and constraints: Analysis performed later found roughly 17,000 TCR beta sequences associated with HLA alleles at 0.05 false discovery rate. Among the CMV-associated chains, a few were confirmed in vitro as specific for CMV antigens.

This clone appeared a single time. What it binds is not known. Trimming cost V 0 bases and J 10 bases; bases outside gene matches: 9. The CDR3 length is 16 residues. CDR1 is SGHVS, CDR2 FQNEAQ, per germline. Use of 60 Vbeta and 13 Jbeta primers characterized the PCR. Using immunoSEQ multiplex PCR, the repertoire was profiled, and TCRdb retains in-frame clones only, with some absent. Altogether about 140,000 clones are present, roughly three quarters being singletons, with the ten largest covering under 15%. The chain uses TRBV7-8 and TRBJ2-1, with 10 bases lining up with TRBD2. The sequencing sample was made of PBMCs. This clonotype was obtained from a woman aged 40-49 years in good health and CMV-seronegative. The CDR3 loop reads CASSLARLAGVREQFF. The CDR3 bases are TGTGCCAGCAGCTTAGCGCGCCTAGCGGGAGTTAGGGAGCAGTTCTTC.